The clone carrying this TCR beta chain was seen more than once but under ten times. Its specificity is unknown. These data originate in a study of Graves' ophthalmopathy and Graves' hyperthyroidism. General study points: In separating ophthalmopathy from stable hyperthyroidism, a 13-signature model achieved less than 90% sensitivity and 65% to 84% specificity.

The study amplified TCR beta CDR3 regions using RNA transcripts. HTBI-primed RT-PCR formed the first round, and a multiplex PCR formed the second. TCRdb re-derived calls from the multiplex PCR reads in MiXCR, one entry per CDR3 protein. The sample lists about 740,000 distinct CDR3 sequences, approximately 40% occurring once. With V trimmed by 6 bases and J by 5 bases, 10 bases remained unmatched. CDR3 length: 14 residues. Sequencing used peripheral blood. The chain links TRBV12-3 or TRBV12-4 to TRBJ2-7; 7 bases match TRBD1. The source of this sequence is an adult man with Graves' ophthalmopathy. CDR3 nucleotides: TGTGCCAGCAGCACATTAGGGGGCAACAACGAGCAGTACTTC. It translates to CASSTLGGNNEQYF.